The clone carrying this T cell receptor beta chain appeared many times. Its antigen is not identified. The CDR3 contains 16 residues. Germline V gene data show CDR1 as MNHEY and CDR2 as SVGEGT. Trimming removed 4 bases from V and 8 bases from J, with 21 bases in between. Each cDNA held unique molecular identifiers, and template switching gave it a universal primer site. One entry per CDR3 protein, called by TCRdb with MiXCR from the 5' RACE reads. Among a few hundred thousand distinct CDR3 sequences listed, roughly 9% were seen once. The data derive from a study of identical twins. Study-wide findings and caveats: Cross-sectional statistics, not tracking of the same donors, supported the conclusions. Beta out-of-frame sequences displayed a weaker excess of sharing between twins. Out-of-frame alpha sequences that twins shared showed excess low generation probability.

The receptor was derived from a woman between 45 and 65 years old in good health. The sample was naive T cells sorted from blood. This sequence joins TRBV6-2 or TRBV6-3 and TRBJ2-1, with D unresolved. The chain's CDR3 is CASSLRDLNHLDEQFF. CDR3 sequence (DNA): TGTGCCAGCAGTTTAAGAGACCTTAACCATTTAGATGAGCAGTTCTTC.